The 25 T cell receptor beta chains below were found in one sample sequenced in a study of CD4+ T cells in melanoma. Sequenced by immunoSEQ multiplex PCR; TCRdb stores in-frame clones only, minus some. The table has about 54,000 clones, about 72% seen once. Material: tumor tissue. The receptor source for this set is a human donor with melanoma.

The rearrangement links TRBV5-4 to TRBJ2-5; tentatively, D is TRBD1 (6 bases). The J call may be in error: the DNA end matches TRBJ2-7 better. Germline lookup yields CDR1 SGHNT and CDR2 YYREEE (reference sequence). The CDR3 has 16 amino acids. The CDR3 is CASSLAGTPNSYEQYF. DNA of the CDR3: TGTGCCAGCAGCTTGGCCGGGACACCGAACTCCTACGAGCAGTACTTC.

This clone was counted once. The V gene is TRBV7-2, the J gene TRBJ2-1; 10 nucleotides align to TRBD2. With 7 bases clipped from V and 6 bases from J, the junction kept 6 bases outside the gene matches. The CDR3 totals 14 residues. The germline gives CDR1 SGHTA, CDR2 FQGNSA. DNA for the CDR3: TGTGCCAGCAACGAAGCGGGGGGGGGCAATGAGCAGTTCTTC. This encodes CASNEAGGGNEQFF.

The J gene is TRBJ1-5, the V gene TRBV6-6; TRBD1 matches 7 bases. There are 16 residues in the CDR3. V dropped 6 bases and J dropped 0; count of bases not matched to a gene: 8. Germline V gene sequence: CDR1 MNHNY, CDR2 SVGAGI (reference sequence). The CDR3 DNA reads TGTGCCAGCAGCCTCGGAGACAGGGTTAGCAATCAGCCCCAGCATTTT. Translating it yields CASSLGDRVSNQPQHF.

The J gene is TRBJ2-7, the V gene TRBV7-8; the match to TRBD1 covers 8 bases. Germline assignment: CDR1 SGHVS and CDR2 FQNEAQ. The CDR3 loop spans 16 amino acids. Trimming at V came to 6 bases and at J to 0 bases, leaving 10 bases not matched to a gene. The CDR3 region has the DNA TGTGCCAGCAGATCCGACAGGGGCAATCGCTCCTACGAGCAGTACTTC. It translates to CASRSDRGNRSYEQYF. Using reference TRBV7-8 and TRBJ2-7 for the parts outside the CDR3, the full variable domain is GAGVSQSPRYKVAKRGQDVALRCDPISGHVSLFWYQQALGQGPEFLTYFQNEAQLDKSGLPSDRFFAERPEGSVSTLKIQRTQQEDSAVYLCASRSDRGNRSYEQYFGPGTRLTVT.

The rearrangement links TRBV27 to TRBJ1-2; tentative D call: TRBD1 (6 bases). The germline V and J ends were trimmed by 5 bases and 8 bases, with 9 bases remaining between them. The germline gives CDR1 MNHEY, CDR2 SMNVEV (reference sequence). CDR3 length: 11 amino acids. The CDR3 region has the DNA TGTGCCAGCAGTGCCGGACAGGGCTACACCTTC. It codes for CASSAGQGYTF.

CDR3 residues: CAWDRGASYEQYF. DNA of the CDR3: TGTGCCTGGGACAGGGGGGCGTCCTACGAGCAGTACTTC. This chain links TRBV30 with TRBJ2-7, with 9 bases lining up with TRBD1. Germline V CDR1 and CDR2: GTSNPN, SVGIG (reference sequence). The CDR3 runs to 13 residues. With 5 bases clipped from V and 1 base from J, the junction kept 3 bases outside the gene matches.

This clone was observed a handful of times. This chain links TRBV7-8 with TRBJ2-1; D is perhaps TRBD1 (5 bases). The length of the CDR3 is 14 residues. V shed 1 base and J shed 7 bases, with 11 bases lying between them. Germline CDR1 SGHVS, CDR2 FQNEAQ. The CDR3 here is CASSLGPGQNEQFF. The CDR3 coding sequence is TGTGCCAGCAGCTTAGGTCCAGGGCAAAATGAGCAGTTCTTC. Drawing the rest from reference TRBV7-8 and TRBJ2-1, the complete variable domain is GAGVSQSPRYKVAKRGQDVALRCDPISGHVSLFWYQQALGQGPEFLTYFQNEAQLDKSGLPSDRFFAERPEGSVSTLKIQRTQQEDSAVYLCASSLGPGQNEQFFGPGTRLTVL.

V gene TRBV27 combines with J gene TRBJ2-2; possibly TRBD2 for D (6 bases). The germline V gene encodes CDR1 MNHEY and CDR2 SMNVEV (reference sequence). V was trimmed by 7 bases and J by 1 base, leaving 16 bases between them. This CDR3 contains 16 residues. As DNA, the CDR3 is TGTGCCAGCAACTTCGGAGGGGCGGGGAACACCGGGGAGCTGTTTTTT. It translates to CASNFGGAGNTGELFF.

The J gene is TRBJ2-7, the V gene TRBV30; D call uncertain. Trimming left V 5 bases short and J 1 base short, with 6 bases between. CDR3 length: 11 amino acids. From germline, CDR1 is GTSNPN and CDR2 SVGIG (reference sequence). The DNA for the CDR3 is TGTGCCTGGGCCGGGTCCTACGAGCAGTACTTC. It is translated as CAWAGSYEQYF.

The genes are TRBV7-9 and TRBJ1-4; D is uncertain. The V gene lost 1 base and the J gene lost 5 bases, with 11 bases spanning the gap. Germline lookup yields CDR1 SEHNR and CDR2 FQNEAQ (reference sequence). The CDR3 consists of 15 residues. This CDR3 is CASSLDEGPNEKLFF. Here the CDR3 DNA reads TGTGCCAGCAGCTTAGATGAAGGGCCCAATGAAAAACTGTTTTTT.

This sequence joins TRBV5-1 and TRBJ1-1, with D unresolved. This CDR3 is 14 amino acids long. CDR1 and CDR2 from the germline V gene are SGHRS and YFSETQ. Trimming left V 0 bases short and J 5 bases short, with 11 bases between. The CDR3 bases are TGCGCCAGCAGCTTGGGAACGGGTAGAACTGAAGCTTTCTTT. The encoded protein is CASSLGTGRTEAFF.

The chain carries TRBV15 and TRBJ2-3; no definite D call. Germline CDR1 LNHNV, CDR2 YYDKDF (reference sequence). Deletions cut 3 bases from V and 2 bases from J, with 12 bases between. This CDR3 contains 15 residues. As DNA, the CDR3 is TGTGCCACCAGCAGGGGTCTCGGTTTCACAGATACGCAGTATTTT. Protein product: CATSRGLGFTDTQYF.

In this sample, this clone turned up many times. This chain links TRBV7-3 with TRBJ2-6, with D possibly matching TRBD2 (5 bases). Germline assignment: CDR1 SGHTA and CDR2 FQGTGA. CDR3 length equals 20 residues. Between the trimmed V and J ends, which lost 1 base and 0 bases, there was a span of 19 bases. CDR3 amino acids: CASSLRVERALDSGANVLTF. The CDR3 DNA sequence: TGTGCCAGCAGCTTAAGGGTTGAGAGGGCCTTAGACTCTGGGGCCAACGTCCTGACTTTC.

This clone was seen many times. This chain joins TRBV5-6 and TRBJ1-5; TRBD1 is a possible D gene (5 bases). The CDR3 covers 14 residues. V lost 0 bases to trimming and J lost 7 bases, with 11 bases between them. CDR1 is SGHDT and CDR2 is YYEEEE in the germline V gene. The CDR3 nucleotides read TGTGCCAGCAGCTTGGGGCAGGGAGGGCAGCCCCAGCATTTT. Its protein is CASSLGQGGQPQHF.

This clone showed up just a few times. The rearrangement uses TRBV2 and TRBJ2-3; 10 bases are shared with TRBD2. The J segment lost 6 bases and the V segment lost 4 bases, leaving 13 bases of the junction unmatched. This CDR3 comprises 17 residues. Per germline, CDR1 SNHLY and CDR2 FYNNEI. Here the CDR3 reads CASSVETKRGGRDTQYF. The CDR3 DNA is TGTGCCAGCAGTGTTGAAACGAAGCGGGGGGGCCGTGATACGCAGTATTTT.

The V gene is TRBV2, the J gene TRBJ1-3; D is unresolved. V lost 1 base and J lost 4, with 11 bases in between. The length of the CDR3 is 15 residues. The V gene's germline CDR1 is SNHLY and CDR2 FYNNEI. In nucleotides, the CDR3 is TGTGCCAGCAGTGAAGGGTGGAGTGCAGGAAACACCATATATTTT. This translates into CASSEGWSAGNTIYF.

The V and J genes are TRBV11-2 and TRBJ1-1; 7 nucleotides match TRBD1. Per germline, CDR1 SGHAT and CDR2 FQNNGV. CDR3 size: 18 residues. The V gene end was trimmed by 0 bases and the J gene end by 4 bases; junction bases not matched to a gene: 14. The CDR3 region has the DNA TGTGCCAGCAGCTTAGATCTAGGGATCGGGGCAGGGGGCACTGAAGCTTTCTTT. Translating gives CASSLDLGIGAGGTEAFF.

The chain uses TRBV27 and TRBJ1-6; D is unresolved. Per germline, CDR1 MNHEY and CDR2 SMNVEV (reference sequence). V was pared by 2 bases and J by 0 bases, with 8 bases between. The CDR3 is made up of 16 amino acids. The CDR3 here is CASSLRGLSYNSPLHF. The CDR3 DNA reads as TGTGCCAGCAGTTTAAGAGGACTCTCCTATAATTCACCCCTCCACTTT.

By sample share, this clone is medium-sized (0.01 to 0.1%). This CDR3 is CASSRTGTGELFF. As DNA, the CDR3 is TGTGCCAGCAGCCGGACAGGGACCGGGGAGCTGTTTTTT. The V gene is TRBV7-9, the J gene TRBJ2-2; 8 bases agree with TRBD1. The CDR3 length is 13 residues. Germline V gene data show CDR1 as SEHNR and CDR2 as FQNEAQ (reference sequence). V was pared by 5 bases and J by 5 bases, with 1 base of the junction left unmatched.

Remarks on this clone: The sample has other DNA sequences that encode this CDR3 too. The chain joins TRBV4-1 to TRBJ1-1, with D perhaps TRBD1 (5 bases). Germline values: CDR1 MGHRA, CDR2 YSYEKL. This CDR3 is 14 amino acids long. V lost 1 base, J lost 8 bases, and 14 bases lay in between. Here the CDR3 reads CASSQGTRGGEAFF. The CDR3 region has the DNA TGCGCCAGCAGCCAAGGGACAAGGGGAGGAGAAGCTTTCTTT.

The V call is TRBV5-1, the J call TRBJ2-7, with 10 bases fitting TRBD1. Germline values: CDR1 SGHRS, CDR2 YFSETQ. This CDR3 spans 14 amino acids. The trim removed 4 bases at V and 4 bases at J, leaving 5 bases unmatched. CDR3 in amino acids: CASSRDRGGYEQYF. As DNA, the CDR3 is TGCGCCAGCAGCCGGGACAGGGGAGGATACGAGCAGTACTTC.

This clone was seen a single time. The V gene is TRBV4-3, the J gene TRBJ2-7; 9 nucleotides match TRBD2. This CDR3 contains 20 residues. Unmatched junction bases numbered 17, after V lost 0 bases and J lost 2 bases. The germline CDR1 and CDR2 sequences are LGHNA and YSLEER. CDR3 in DNA: TGCGCCAGCAGCCAAGATCTATCGCGGGGGGGCTACAGTGGGACCTACGAGCAGTACTTC. It translates to CASSQDLSRGGYSGTYEQYF.

This chain connects TRBV2 to TRBJ1-4; perhaps TRBD1 as D (5 bases). There are 15 residues in the CDR3. Per germline, CDR1 SNHLY and CDR2 FYNNEI. Trimming stripped 3 bases from V and 6 bases from J, with 14 bases between. Here the CDR3 DNA reads TGTGCCAGCAGTGAGACCGGGACCTGGGATGAAAAACTGTTTTTT. Residues: CASSETGTWDEKLFF. The variable domain in full, with the rest retrieved from reference TRBV2 and TRBJ1-4, is EPEVTQTPSHQVTQMGQEVILRCVPISNHLYFYWYRQILGQKVEFLVSFYNNEISEKSEIFDDQFSVERPDGSNFTLKIRSTKLEDSAMYFCASSETGTWDEKLFFGSGTQLSVL.

This clone has just a few counts. The J gene is TRBJ2-7, the V gene TRBV27; 9 bases map to TRBD1. Trimming removed 7 bases from V and 5 bases from J; junction bases left unmatched: 12. The CDR3 totals 15 residues. CDR1 and CDR2 from the germline V gene are MNHEY and SMNVEV (reference sequence). The CDR3 spells CASKPSGTGNHEQYF. The CDR3 region has the DNA TGTGCCAGCAAACCGTCCGGGACAGGGAACCACGAGCAGTACTTC.

The V and J genes are TRBV6-5 and TRBJ1-5; possible D gene TRBD1, 6 bases. This CDR3 spans 14 amino acids. In germline, CDR1 is MNHEY, CDR2 SVGAGI. Trimming shortened V by 5 bases and J by 7 bases, and 15 bases separated the two germline ends. The CDR3 here is CASSADRPGQPQHF. DNA for the CDR3: TGTGCCAGCAGTGCCGACAGGCCCGGGCAGCCCCAGCATTTT.